This TCR beta chain originates from a study of early T cells in non-severe SARS-CoV-2 infection. Whole-study context: The chains were unpaired, and the sequenced material was bulk RNA from unsorted whole blood.

There are a few counts of this clonotype. Its antigen remains unknown. Researchers attached unique molecular identifiers to individual cDNA molecules. TCRdb ran MiXCR on the 5' RACE reads and lists one entry per CDR3 protein. The sample lists roughly 28,000 distinct CDR3 sequences, about 5.1% seen once, with roughly 2.5% in the top ten. Study-wide results and limits: VDJdb-based matching was biased toward anti-spike CD8 responses and missed private and CD4 specificities.

The clonotype comes from an adult who was a healthcare worker with PCR-confirmed SARS-CoV-2 infection or an uninfected control (not recorded which). Input material: whole blood.

The DNA for the CDR3 is TGTGCCAGCAGCTTAGGAGGGGAAAATACGCAGTATTTT. This translates into CASSLGGENTQYF. The V and J genes are TRBV7-8 and TRBJ2-3; D may correspond to TRBD1 or TRBD2 (5 bases each). CDR1 is SGHVS, CDR2 FQNEAQ, per germline. The CDR3 is 13 residues long. With 1 base removed from V and 7 bases from J, the gap between germline ends came to 9 bases.